This TCR beta chain is from a study of vaccination effects on CD4 cells after COVID-19. This clone was seen a few times. Its antigen is undetermined. Sequencing used immunoSEQ multiplex PCR; TCRdb keeps in-frame clones, though not all of them. The sample lists roughly 50,000 clones, 67% occurring once. The CDR3 loop spans 15 amino acids. The trim removed 0 bases at V and 7 bases at J, leaving 6 bases unmatched. From germline, CDR1 is MGHRA and CDR2 YSYEKL. Subsequent to 10 days of culture, CD4+ T cells were isolated. The chain recombines TRBV4-1 with TRBJ2-7, with 10 bases aligning to TRBD2. This specimen was CD4+ T cells from PBMCs cultured without peptide, taken before COVID-19 vaccination. This TCR was recovered from a human donor who received a COVID-19 vaccine. The CDR3 DNA reads TGCGCCAGCAGCCAAGATTTACTAGCGGGAAGGGAGCAGTACTTC. Its protein product is CASSQDLLAGREQYF.